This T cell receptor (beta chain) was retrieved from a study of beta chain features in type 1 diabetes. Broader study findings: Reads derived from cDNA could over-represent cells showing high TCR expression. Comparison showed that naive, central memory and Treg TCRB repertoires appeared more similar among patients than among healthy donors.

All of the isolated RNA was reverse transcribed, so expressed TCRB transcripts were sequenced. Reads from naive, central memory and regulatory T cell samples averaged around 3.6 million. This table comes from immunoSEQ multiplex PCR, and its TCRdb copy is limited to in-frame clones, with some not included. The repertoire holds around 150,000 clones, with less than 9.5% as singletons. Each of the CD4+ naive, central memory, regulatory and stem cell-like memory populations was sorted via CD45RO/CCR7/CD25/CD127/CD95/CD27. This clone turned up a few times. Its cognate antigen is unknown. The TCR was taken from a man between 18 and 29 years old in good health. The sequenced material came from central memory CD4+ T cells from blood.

CDR3 in DNA: TGTGCCAGCAGTCCTCCCTCGAGCTCCTACAATGAGCAGTTCTTC. Encoded protein: CASSPPSSSYNEQFF. The chain has TRBV28 and TRBJ2-1; no clear D. The CDR3 contains 15 residues. Germline-derived CDR1 and CDR2 are MDHEN and SYDVKM. Deletions cut 5 bases from V and 0 bases from J, with 11 bases between.